The 32 T cell receptor beta chains presented below share a single source sample, sequenced in a study of blood T cell repertoires in COVID-19 (dated by TCRdb to 2020 to 2021). Library preparation used the immunoSEQ multiplex PCR assay. TCRdb stores this immuneACCESS table with in-frame sequences only. Part of the clones is absent; in the studies checked, under half of the shortfall reflects unresolved V genes, and no reason is known for the rest. This sample comprises under 50,000 clones, about two thirds of them detected only once. The ten largest clones take up about 5.9% of the sample. The specimen was peripheral blood. These receptors were taken from a man aged 80 or over with acute or convalescent COVID-19.

The chain carries TRBV25-1 and TRBJ1-2; D ambiguous. Trimming stripped 3 bases from V and 7 bases from J, with 12 bases between. The germline CDR1 and CDR2 sequences are MGHDK and SYGVNS. The CDR3 has 13 amino acids. CDR3 region: CASSEPGMAGYTF. DNA for the CDR3: TGTGCCAGCAGTGAGCCGGGGATGGCTGGCTACACCTTC.

The rearrangement joins TRBV6-1 to TRBJ1-3, with D hard to call. Germline assignment: CDR1 MNHNS and CDR2 SASEGT. V dropped 3 bases and J dropped 2 bases, with 14 bases sitting between them. The CDR3 sequence is 16 residues long. CDR3 loop: CASSDHGYEAGNTIYF. Written as DNA, the CDR3 is TGTGCCAGCAGTGACCACGGCTACGAGGCTGGAAACACCATATATTTT.

The chain is built from TRBV3-1 (or the pseudogene TRBV3-2) and TRBJ2-3; 9 nucleotides align to TRBD1. The CDR3 covers 17 residues. V dropped 3 bases and J dropped 6; count of bases not matched to a gene: 13. Germline V gene data show CDR1 as LGHDT and CDR2 as YNNKEL (reference sequence). The CDR3 DNA follows: TGTGCCAGCAGCCACCCGGGGGCACAGGGGGCGTCGGATACGCAGTATTTT. It codes for CASSHPGAQGASDTQYF.

As concerns this clone: The identical CDR3 is also encoded by other nucleotide sequences in the sample. The V gene is TRBV27, the J gene TRBJ1-2; 8 nucleotides agree with TRBD1. J was trimmed by 7 bases and V by 5 bases; bases with no gene match: 6. CDR3 length equals 13 residues. Germline-derived CDR1 and CDR2 are MNHEY and SMNVEV (reference sequence). The CDR3 nucleotides read TGTGCCAGCAGTACCAGGGGGCGGGGTGGCTACACCTTC. The encoded protein is CASSTRGRGGYTF.

Turning to this clone: Mismatch with germline at one junction end may stem from a read error. The J gene is TRBJ2-7, the V gene TRBV7-3; D gene uncertain. Germline assignment: CDR1 SGHTA and CDR2 FQGTGA. The CDR3 length is 11 residues. The CDR3 coding sequence is TGTGCCAGCAGCCCCTCCCACGAGCAGTACTTC. Amino acid sequence: CASSPSHEQYF.

The chain has TRBV2 and TRBJ2-5; D is perhaps TRBD2 (6 bases). The germline CDR1 and CDR2 sequences are SNHLY and FYNNEI. The CDR3 spans 16 residues. V dropped 2 bases and J dropped 4 bases, with 17 bases sitting between them. DNA for the CDR3: TGTGCCAGCAGTGAATCTTTTGGGGCGGGGTTAGAGACCCAGTACTTC. Translating it yields CASSESFGAGLETQYF.

The CDR3 is CASGSPGTGKDEQYF. The DNA for the CDR3 is TGTGCTAGTGGTTCCCCTGGGACAGGGAAAGACGAGCAGTACTTC. The rearrangement uses TRBV12-5 and TRBJ2-7; 9 bases fit TRBD1. V lost 4 bases to trimming and J lost 5 bases; unmatched junction nucleotides: 9. Germline lookup yields CDR1 LGHNT and CDR2 FRNRAP. The CDR3 loop spans 15 amino acids.

J is TRBJ2-1 and V is TRBV11-3; possibly TRBD1 for D (5 bases). Germline V CDR1 and CDR2: SGHNT, YENEEA. Trimming shortened V by 4 bases and J by 3 bases, and 13 bases separated the two germline ends. The CDR3 is 15 amino acids. As DNA, the CDR3 is TGTGCCAGCAGCTCATACAGGTCCGACTACAATGAGCAGTTCTTC. Translation: CASSSYRSDYNEQFF.

This chain links TRBV12-5 with TRBJ2-3; 8 positions agree with TRBD1. CDR3 length: 17 residues. Germline trimming cut 6 bases from V and 0 bases from J; bases unmatched to any gene: 11. Looked up from germline, CDR1 is LGHNT and CDR2 is FRNRAP. The CDR3 sequence is CASGARTGTQSTDTQYF. The CDR3 DNA sequence: TGTGCTAGTGGGGCAAGGACAGGGACGCAAAGCACAGATACGCAGTATTTT.

The J gene is TRBJ2-5, the V gene TRBV5-5, with a tentative D call TRBD2 (6 bases). The CDR3 is 13 residues long. Trimming removed 2 bases from V and 3 bases from J, with 8 bases in between. Per germline, CDR1 SGHKS and CDR2 YYEKEE (reference sequence). This CDR3 reads CASSFSGEETQYF. CDR3 DNA sequence: TGTGCCAGCAGCTTCTCGGGGGAAGAGACCCAGTACTTC.

Only one count was recorded for this clone. The chain recombines TRBV3-1 (or the pseudogene TRBV3-2) with TRBJ2-7, with 10 positions matching TRBD2. The CDR3 runs 15 residues. Germline V gives CDR1 LGHDT, CDR2 YNNKEL (reference sequence). V dropped 2 bases and J dropped 5; count of bases not matched to a gene: 6. The CDR3 is CASSQNPLAGDEQYF. For the CDR3, the DNA is TGTGCCAGCAGCCAAAATCCGCTAGCGGGAGACGAGCAGTACTTC.

This clone came up a few times. V is TRBV5-1 and J is TRBJ2-2, with a possible D match to TRBD1 (5 bases). Trimming removed 0 bases at V and 7 bases at J, with 10 bases between. The CDR3 extends over 14 amino acids. Germline CDR1 reads SGHRS; CDR2 reads YFSETQ. CDR3 bases: TGCGCCAGCAGCTTGGGCAGGGAAGGCGGGGAGCTGTTTTTT. This codes for CASSLGREGGELFF.

The rearrangement uses TRBV27 and TRBJ2-2; TRBD2 might be the D (5 bases). The germline gives CDR1 MNHEY, CDR2 SMNVEV (reference sequence). V was cut by 2 bases and J by 4 bases, with 11 bases left in between. The CDR3 extends over 15 amino acids. DNA for the CDR3: TGTGCCAGCAGTTTAGGTAGACTAACCACCGGGGAGCTGTTTTTT. Translating it yields CASSLGRLTTGELFF.

The J gene is TRBJ2-1, the V gene TRBV6-6; the D gene is possibly TRBD2 (6 bases). CDR1 is MNHNY and CDR2 is SVGAGI in the germline V gene (reference sequence). The CDR3 contains 15 residues. Trimming pared 4 bases from V and 4 bases from J, leaving 14 bases between. The CDR3 loop is CASSSYAGTYNEQFF. The CDR3 region has the DNA TGTGCCAGCAGTTCTTACGCGGGAACATACAATGAGCAGTTCTTC.

This clone was observed once. The V call is TRBV27, the J call TRBJ1-4; 10 positions agree with TRBD1. This CDR3 spans 15 amino acids. The germline gives CDR1 MNHEY, CDR2 SMNVEV (reference sequence). V lost 5 bases and J lost 8; bases outside the gene matches: 8. CDR3 sequence reads: CASSSTPGQGEKLFF. Written as DNA, the CDR3 is TGTGCCAGCAGTAGTACTCCGGGACAGGGGGAAAAACTGTTTTTT.

The chain employs TRBV10-1 and TRBJ1-4, with 8 bases identical to TRBD1. Germline V gene data show CDR1 as WNHNN and CDR2 as SYGVQD (reference sequence). The CDR3 length is 17 residues. The junction had 10 bases not matched to a gene; V was cut back by 3 bases and J by 4 bases. CDR3 region: CASSDDGQGPFNEKLFF. The DNA of the CDR3 is TGCGCCAGCAGTGATGACGGACAGGGCCCCTTTAATGAAAAACTGTTTTTT.

The V gene is TRBV29-1, the J gene TRBJ1-1; maybe TRBD1 (5 bases). Germline assignment: CDR1 SQVTM and CDR2 ANQGSEA. The V gene lost 4 bases and the J gene lost 1 base, with 13 bases spanning the gap. CDR3 length equals 14 residues. CDR3 sequence reads: CSVGGTSRNTEAFF. The DNA of the CDR3 is TGCAGCGTTGGCGGGACCAGTAGGAACACTGAAGCTTTCTTT.

This clone has a handful of counts. The chain's CDR3 is CASSRGTGVDQPQHF. The CDR3 DNA reads as TGTGCCAGCAGCCGCGGGACAGGGGTTGATCAGCCCCAGCATTTT. The V and J genes are TRBV11-3 and TRBJ1-5; 10 nucleotides match TRBD1. Germline CDR1 and CDR2: SGHNT and YENEEA. The V and J ends lost 5 bases and 5 bases, in that order; junction bases with no gene match: 6. The CDR3 runs 15 residues.

This clone appeared a few times. This rearrangement joins TRBV6-6 to TRBJ1-1, with D possibly matching TRBD1 (5 bases). Per germline, CDR1 MNHNY and CDR2 SVGAGI (reference sequence). The V gene lost 10 bases and the J gene lost 0 bases, with 18 bases spanning the gap. CDR3 size: 15 residues. The CDR3 nucleotides read TGTGCCACCTACTCCCCAGGGTTCATGAACACTGAAGCTTTCTTT. Translated, it gives CATYSPGFMNTEAFF.

The rearrangement joins TRBV14 to TRBJ2-2; D ambiguous. The length of the CDR3 is 15 residues. The V and J ends lost 0 bases and 3 bases respectively, with 8 bases between them. Germline V CDR1 and CDR2: SGHDN, FVKESK. The CDR3: CASSQDVEYTGELFF. The CDR3 DNA is TGTGCCAGCAGCCAAGATGTAGAGTACACCGGGGAGCTGTTTTTT.

The J gene is TRBJ1-2, the V gene TRBV30; D ambiguous. There are 13 residues in the CDR3. Germline V CDR1 and CDR2: GTSNPN, SVGIG (reference sequence). With 5 bases removed from V and 4 bases from J, the gap between germline ends came to 14 bases. CDR3 sequence: CAWWPGGSYGYTF. The CDR3 DNA is TGTGCCTGGTGGCCAGGAGGTAGCTATGGCTACACCTTC.

This chain links TRBV5-1 with TRBJ2-1; 13 bases map to TRBD2. V lost 2 bases and J lost 7; bases outside the gene matches: 3. Germline V gene data show CDR1 as SGHRS and CDR2 as YFSETQ. The CDR3 is 15 residues long. CDR3 sequence (DNA): TGCGCCAGCAGCTTAATGGGACTAGCGGGAAATGAGCAGTTCTTC. Translation: CASSLMGLAGNEQFF.

The CDR3 coding sequence is TGTGCCAGCAGTTACGACTTGTACGAGCAGTACTTC. Protein: CASSYDLYEQYF. The chain uses TRBV6-2 or TRBV6-3 and TRBJ2-7; D not resolved. Trimming stripped 2 bases from V and 4 bases from J, with 6 bases between. Germline V gene data show CDR1 as MNHEY and CDR2 as SVGEGT. CDR3 length: 12 amino acids.

V gene TRBV5-1 combines with J gene TRBJ1-2; 8 positions agree with TRBD1. After removal of 6 bases from V and 5 bases from J, the junction contained 12 bases not matched to a gene. The germline gives CDR1 SGHRS, CDR2 YFSETQ. This CDR3 region has 15 residues. CDR3 residues: CASTPAPGGRYGYTF. CDR3 DNA: TGCGCCAGCACTCCCGCTCCAGGGGGCAGGTATGGCTACACCTTC.

The V call is TRBV9, the J call TRBJ1-4, with D unresolved. The CDR3 spans 15 residues. Germline V gene data show CDR1 as SGDLS and CDR2 as YYNGEE. The V end was cut by 3 bases, the J end by 5 bases, with 14 bases between. The CDR3 nucleotides are TGTGCCAGCAGCGGGGAGGAGACGGTGAATGAAAAACTGTTTTTT. It encodes CASSGEETVNEKLFF.

The chain couples TRBV14 to TRBJ2-7, with 8 bases identical to TRBD2. CDR3 length: 14 amino acids. CDR1 SGHDN and CDR2 FVKESK come from the germline V gene. After removal of 4 bases from V and 6 bases from J, the junction contained 8 bases not matched to a gene. As DNA, the CDR3 is TGTGCCAGCAGCCTCGCCGGGAGGGGGATCGAGCAGTACTTC. It codes for CASSLAGRGIEQYF.

This rearrangement joins TRBV6-5 to TRBJ2-7, with 9 bases identical to TRBD2. Trimming took 1 base from V and 4 from J; bases not matched to a gene: 5. Germline CDR1 reads MNHEY; CDR2 reads SVGAGI. The CDR3 spans 15 residues. As DNA, the CDR3 is TGTGCCAGCAGTTACTTTAGCGGGAGAAGGTACGAGCAGTACTTC. The encoded protein is CASSYFSGRRYEQYF.

This clone was counted between two and nine times. The rearrangement links TRBV11-2 to TRBJ1-4, with a tentative D call TRBD1 (6 bases). Germline CDR1 is SGHAT and CDR2 is FQNNGV. The germline V and J ends were trimmed by 0 bases and 5 bases, with 13 bases remaining between them. The CDR3 has 16 residues. DNA for the CDR3: TGTGCCAGCAGCTTAGATGGGGGGGCAGGGAATGAAAAACTGTTTTTT. Amino acids: CASSLDGGAGNEKLFF. Full variable domain (outside the CDR3, taken from reference TRBV11-2 and TRBJ1-4): EAGVAQSPRYKIIEKRQSVAFWCNPISGHATLYWYQQILGQGPKLLIQFQNNGVVDDSQLPKDRFSAERLKGVDSTLKIQPAKLEDSAVYLCASSLDGGAGNEKLFFGSGTQLSVL.

The V call is TRBV5-4, the J call TRBJ2-7; TRBD1 might be the D (5 bases). Germline V lookup: CDR1 SGHNT, CDR2 YYREEE (reference sequence). This CDR3 has 14 amino acids. The V end was cut by 0 bases, the J end by 5 bases, with 12 bases between. The CDR3 nucleotides read TGTGCCAGCAGCTTGGGTGTCAGGGAAAACGAGCAGTACTTC. This sequence encodes CASSLGVRENEQYF.

V and J are TRBV3-1 (or the pseudogene TRBV3-2) and TRBJ1-2; TRBD1 might be the D (5 bases). The CDR3 runs 13 residues. Germline V gene sequence: CDR1 LGHDT, CDR2 YNNKEL (reference sequence). Trimming pared 3 bases from V and 7 bases from J, leaving 12 bases between. CDR3 sequence (DNA): TGTGCCAGCAGCCAGACAGCCCCTTTTGGCTACACCTTC. It codes for CASSQTAPFGYTF.

CDR3 sequence reads: CASSPWGGAYNEQFF. DNA of the CDR3: TGTGCCAGCAGTCCATGGGGGGGGGCATACAATGAGCAGTTCTTC. The rearrangement joins TRBV27 to TRBJ2-1; D may be TRBD2 (7 bases). CDR1 is MNHEY and CDR2 is SMNVEV in the germline V gene (reference sequence). V dropped 5 bases and J dropped 4 bases, with 15 bases sitting between them. The CDR3 has 15 amino acids.

The genes are TRBV18 and TRBJ1-2; tentative D call: TRBD1 (6 bases). Trimming took 8 bases from V and 0 from J, leaving 13 bases between them. This CDR3 comprises 14 residues. Germline CDR1 is KGHSH and CDR2 is LQKENI. CDR3 region: CASRVGGTNYGYTF. CDR3 bases: TGTGCCAGCCGAGTAGGGGGAACTAACTATGGCTACACCTTC.